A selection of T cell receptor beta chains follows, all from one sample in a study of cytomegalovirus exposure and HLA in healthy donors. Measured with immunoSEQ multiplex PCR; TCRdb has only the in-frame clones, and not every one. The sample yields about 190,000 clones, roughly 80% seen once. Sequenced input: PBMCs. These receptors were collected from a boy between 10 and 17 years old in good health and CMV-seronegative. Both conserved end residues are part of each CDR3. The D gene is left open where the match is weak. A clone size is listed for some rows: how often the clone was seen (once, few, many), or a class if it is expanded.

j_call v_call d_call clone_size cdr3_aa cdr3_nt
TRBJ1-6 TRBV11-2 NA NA CASSSMRRDWANSPLHF TGTGCCAGCAGCTCCATGCGCCGGGACTGGGCAAATTCACCCCTCCACTTT
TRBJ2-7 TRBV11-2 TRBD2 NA CASSLGGTSGGFSYEQYF TGTGCCAGCAGCTTAGGTGGGACTAGCGGGGGTTTCTCCTACGAGCAGTACTTC
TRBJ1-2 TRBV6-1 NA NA CASSSRGGGCTF TGTGCCAGCAGTTCACGGGGGGGCGGCTGCACCTTC
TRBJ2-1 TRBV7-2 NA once CASSQGVHNEQFF TGTGCCAGCAGTCAAGGGGTTCACAATGAGCAGTTCTTC
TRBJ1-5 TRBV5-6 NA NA CASKRSGGASNQPQHF TGTGCCAGCAAGCGTAGCGGGGGTGCGAGCAATCAGCCCCAGCATTTT
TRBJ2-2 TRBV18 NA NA CASSPGALNTGELFF TGTGCCAGCTCACCAGGGGCGCTGAACACCGGGGAGCTGTTTTTT
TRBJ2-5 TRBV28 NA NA CASSPRQLMMTQYF TGTGCCAGCAGTCCAAGACAGCTTATGATGACCCAGTACTTC
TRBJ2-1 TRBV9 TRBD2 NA CASSGRGERGVSEQFF TGTGCCAGCAGCGGGCGAGGGGAGCGGGGGGTGAGTGAGCAGTTCTTC
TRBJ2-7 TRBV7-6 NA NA CASSLYAGAKRNEQYF TGTGCCAGCAGCTTATATGCGGGGGCTAAGAGAAACGAGCAGTACTTC
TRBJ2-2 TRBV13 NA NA CASSSTKDRSNTGELFF TGTGCCAGCAGCTCCACTAAGGACAGATCAAACACCGGGGAGCTGTTTTTT
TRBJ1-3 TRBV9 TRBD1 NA CASSVAPGGPGDTIYF TGTGCCAGCAGCGTAGCCCCAGGGGGGCCGGGGGACACCATATATTTT
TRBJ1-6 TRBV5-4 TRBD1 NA CASSPRTGLNSPLHF TGTGCCAGCAGCCCCAGGACAGGATTGAATTCACCCCTCCACTTT
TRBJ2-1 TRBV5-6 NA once CASSATGPEQFF TGTGCCAGCAGCGCGACAGGCCCCGAGCAGTTCTTC
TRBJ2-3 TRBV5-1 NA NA CASTPTVDTDTQYF TGCGCCAGCACCCCCACGGTAGACACAGATACACAGTATTTT
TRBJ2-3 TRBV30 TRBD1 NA CAWSKDRGIDTQYF TGTGCCTGGAGCAAAGACAGGGGTATAGATACGCAGTATTTT
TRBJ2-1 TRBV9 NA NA CASSETGKEQFF TGTGCCAGCAGCGAGACCGGGAAAGAGCAGTTCTTC
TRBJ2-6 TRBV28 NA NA CASSFGTQSGANVLTF TGTGCCAGCAGTTTCGGGACTCAAAGCGGGGCCAACGTCCTGACTTTC
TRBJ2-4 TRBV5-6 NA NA CASSWRVQQLAKNIQYF TGTGCCAGCAGCTGGAGGGTCCAGCAATTAGCCAAAAACATTCAGTACTTC
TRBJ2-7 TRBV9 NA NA CASSVAQEEYEQYF TGTGCCAGCAGCGTAGCTCAGGAGGAGTACGAGCAGTACTTC
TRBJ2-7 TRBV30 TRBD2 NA CAWTPPGLAVYEQYF TGTGCCTGGACTCCCCCGGGACTAGCGGTCTACGAGCAGTACTTC
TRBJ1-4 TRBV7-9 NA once CASSFPRVTNEKLFF TGTGCCAGCAGCTTCCCCCGGGTGACTAATGAAAAACTGTTTTTT
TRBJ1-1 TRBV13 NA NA CASSSGTPPNTEAFF TGTGCCAGCAGCTCAGGGACACCACCGAACACTGAAGCTTTCTTT
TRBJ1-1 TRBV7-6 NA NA CASSKTGNTEAFF TGTGCCAGCAGCAAGACAGGGAACACTGAAGCTTTCTTT
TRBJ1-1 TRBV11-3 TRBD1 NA CASSSTGGSEAFF TGTGCCAGCAGCTCGACAGGGGGCTCTGAAGCTTTCTTT
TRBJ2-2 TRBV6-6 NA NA CASSYQHPQVTGELFF TGTGCCAGCAGTTACCAACACCCACAGGTTACCGGGGAGCTGTTTTTT
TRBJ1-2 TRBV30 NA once CAWSVAAWEGYTF TGTGCCTGGAGTGTAGCAGCATGGGAGGGCTACACCTTC
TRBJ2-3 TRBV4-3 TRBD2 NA CASSPTGGTQYF TGCGCCAGCAGCCCCACGGGGGGTACGCAGTATTTT
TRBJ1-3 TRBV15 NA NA CATSRVQGSGNTIYF TGTGCCACCAGCAGAGTTCAGGGATCTGGAAACACCATATATTTT
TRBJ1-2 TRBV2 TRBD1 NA CASTLDRAWGYTF TGTGCCAGCACTTTGGACAGGGCGTGGGGCTACACCTTC
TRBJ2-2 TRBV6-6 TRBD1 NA CASSRTGNTGELFF TGTGCCAGCAGTCGGACAGGGAATACCGGGGAGCTGTTTTTT
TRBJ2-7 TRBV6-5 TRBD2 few CASSYSLGLAAEQYF TGTGCCAGCAGTTACTCGTTGGGACTAGCAGCCGAGCAGTACTTC
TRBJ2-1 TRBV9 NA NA CASSGSGVSPNEQFF TGTGCCAGCAGCGGATCGGGAGTATCACCCAATGAGCAGTTCTTC
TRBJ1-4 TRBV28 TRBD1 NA CASSFLGQGGEKLFF TGTGCCAGCAGTTTTTTGGGTCAGGGGGGTGAAAAACTGTTTTTT